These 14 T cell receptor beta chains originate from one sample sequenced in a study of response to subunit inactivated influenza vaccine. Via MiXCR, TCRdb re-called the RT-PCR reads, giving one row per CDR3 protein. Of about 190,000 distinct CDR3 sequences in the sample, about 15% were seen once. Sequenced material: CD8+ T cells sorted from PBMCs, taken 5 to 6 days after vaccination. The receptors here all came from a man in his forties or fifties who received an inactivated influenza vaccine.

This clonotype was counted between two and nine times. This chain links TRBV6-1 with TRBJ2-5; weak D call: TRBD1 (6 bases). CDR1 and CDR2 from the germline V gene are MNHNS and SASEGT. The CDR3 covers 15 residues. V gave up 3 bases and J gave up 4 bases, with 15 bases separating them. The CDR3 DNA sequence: TGTGCCAGCAGTGACCCCAGGGGAATCGTAGAGACCCAGTACTTC. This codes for CASSDPRGIVETQYF.

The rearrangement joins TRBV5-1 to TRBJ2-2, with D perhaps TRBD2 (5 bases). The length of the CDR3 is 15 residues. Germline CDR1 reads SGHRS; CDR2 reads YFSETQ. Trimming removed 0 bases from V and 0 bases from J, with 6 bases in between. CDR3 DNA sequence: TGCGCCAGCAGCTTGGAACTAGCGAACACCGGGGAGCTGTTTTTT. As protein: CASSLELANTGELFF. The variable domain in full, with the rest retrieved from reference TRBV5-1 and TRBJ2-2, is KAGVTQTPRYLIKTRGQQVTLSCSPISGHRSVSWYQQTPGQGLQFLFEYFSETQRNKGNFPGRFSGRQFSNSRSEMNVSTLELGDSALYLCASSLELANTGELFFGEGSRLTVL.

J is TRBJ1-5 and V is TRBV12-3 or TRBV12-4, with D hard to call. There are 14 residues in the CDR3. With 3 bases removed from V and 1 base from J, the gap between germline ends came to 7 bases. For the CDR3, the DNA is TGTGCCAGCAGTTTGGGAGACAGCAATCAGCCCCAGCATTTT. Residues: CASSLGDSNQPQHF.

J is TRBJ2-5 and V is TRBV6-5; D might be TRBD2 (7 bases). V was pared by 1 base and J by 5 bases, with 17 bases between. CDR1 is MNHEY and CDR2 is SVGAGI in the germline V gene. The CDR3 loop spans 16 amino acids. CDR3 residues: CASSYFGGAGAETQYF. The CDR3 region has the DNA TGTGCCAGCAGTTACTTTGGGGGGGCGGGTGCGGAGACCCAGTACTTC.

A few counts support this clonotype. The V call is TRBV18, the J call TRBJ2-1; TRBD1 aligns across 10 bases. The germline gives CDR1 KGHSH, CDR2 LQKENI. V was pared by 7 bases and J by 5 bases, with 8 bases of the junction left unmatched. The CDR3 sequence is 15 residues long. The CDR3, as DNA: TGTGCCAGCTTTTTACCCGGGACAGGGGACAATGAGCAGTTCTTC. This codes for CASFLPGTGDNEQFF.

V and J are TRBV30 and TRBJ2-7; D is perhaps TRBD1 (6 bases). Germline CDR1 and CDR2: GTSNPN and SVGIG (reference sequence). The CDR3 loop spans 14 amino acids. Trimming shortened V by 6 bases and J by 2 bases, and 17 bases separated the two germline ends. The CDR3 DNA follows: TGTGCCTGCGACCACTCGGACAGACCCTACGAGCAGTACTTC. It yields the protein CACDHSDRPYEQYF.

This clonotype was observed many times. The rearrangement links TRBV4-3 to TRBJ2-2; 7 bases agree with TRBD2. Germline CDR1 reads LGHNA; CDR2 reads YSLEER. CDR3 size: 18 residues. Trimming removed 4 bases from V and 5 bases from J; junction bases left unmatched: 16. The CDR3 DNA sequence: TGCGCCAGCAGCCCTACGGGGCTAGCGGAATATCATACCGGGGAGCTGTTTTTT. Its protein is CASSPTGLAEYHTGELFF.

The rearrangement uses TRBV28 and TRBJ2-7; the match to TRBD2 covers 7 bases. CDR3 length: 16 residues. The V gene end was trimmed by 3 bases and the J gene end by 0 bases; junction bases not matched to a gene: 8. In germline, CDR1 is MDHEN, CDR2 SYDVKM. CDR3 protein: CASSFVLGTNSYEQYF. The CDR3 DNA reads TGTGCCAGCAGTTTCGTTCTTGGGACTAACTCCTACGAGCAGTACTTC.

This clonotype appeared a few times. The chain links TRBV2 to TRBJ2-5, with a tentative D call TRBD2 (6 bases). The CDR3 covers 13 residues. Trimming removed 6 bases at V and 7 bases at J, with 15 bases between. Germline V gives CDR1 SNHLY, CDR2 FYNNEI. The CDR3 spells CASRGTWSGTQYF. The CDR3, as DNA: TGTGCCAGCAGAGGGACTTGGTCAGGGACCCAGTACTTC.

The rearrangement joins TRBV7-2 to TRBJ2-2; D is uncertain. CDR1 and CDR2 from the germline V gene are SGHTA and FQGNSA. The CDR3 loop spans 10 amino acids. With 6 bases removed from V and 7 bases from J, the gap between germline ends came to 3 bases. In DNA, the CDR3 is TGTGCCAGCAGGGGCGGGGAGCTGTTTTTT. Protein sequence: CASRGGELFF.

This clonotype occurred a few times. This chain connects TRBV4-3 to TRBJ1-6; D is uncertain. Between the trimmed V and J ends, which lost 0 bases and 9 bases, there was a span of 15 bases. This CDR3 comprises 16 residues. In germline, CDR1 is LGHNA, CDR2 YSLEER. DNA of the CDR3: TGCGCCAGCAGCCAAGAGGCCGGGGTTTGGGGTTCACCCCTCCACTTT. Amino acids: CASSQEAGVWGSPLHF.

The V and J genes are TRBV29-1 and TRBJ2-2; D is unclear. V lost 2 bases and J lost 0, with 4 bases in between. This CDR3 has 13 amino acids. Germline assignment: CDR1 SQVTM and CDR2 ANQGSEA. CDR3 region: CSVEKANTGELFF. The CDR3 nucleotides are TGCAGCGTTGAAAAAGCGAACACCGGGGAGCTGTTTTTT.

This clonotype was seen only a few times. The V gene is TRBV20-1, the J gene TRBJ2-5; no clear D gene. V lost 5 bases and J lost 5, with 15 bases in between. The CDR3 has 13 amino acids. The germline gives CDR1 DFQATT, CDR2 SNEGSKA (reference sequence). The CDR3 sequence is CSALDPRSETQYF. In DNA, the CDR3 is TGCAGTGCTTTGGACCCCAGGTCGGAGACCCAGTACTTC.

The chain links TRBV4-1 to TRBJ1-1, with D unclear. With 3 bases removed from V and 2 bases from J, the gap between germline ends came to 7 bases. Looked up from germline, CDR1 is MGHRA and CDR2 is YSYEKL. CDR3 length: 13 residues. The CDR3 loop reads CASSHTDNTEAFF. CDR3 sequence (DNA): TGCGCCAGCAGCCATACGGACAACACTGAAGCTTTCTTT.